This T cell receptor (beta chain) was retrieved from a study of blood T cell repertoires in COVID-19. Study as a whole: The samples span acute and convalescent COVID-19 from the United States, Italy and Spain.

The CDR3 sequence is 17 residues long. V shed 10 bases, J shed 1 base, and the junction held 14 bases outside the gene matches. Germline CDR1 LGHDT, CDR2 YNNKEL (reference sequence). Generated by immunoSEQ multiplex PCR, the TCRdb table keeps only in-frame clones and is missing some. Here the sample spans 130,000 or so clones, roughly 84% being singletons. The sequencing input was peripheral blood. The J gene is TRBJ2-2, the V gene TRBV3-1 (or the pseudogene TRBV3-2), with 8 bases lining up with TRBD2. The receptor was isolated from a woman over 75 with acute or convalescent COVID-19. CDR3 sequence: CAKTCRGAGGNTGELFF. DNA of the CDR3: TGTGCCAAGACCTGCCGCGGTGCGGGGGGGAACACCGGGGAGCTGTTTTTT.